Detailed here is one T cell receptor (beta chain). Its antigen remains unidentified. The input lacks base qualities; no much larger clone sits a single base away. The source of the sample is a study of T-cell memory formation after mild COVID-19 (dated by TCRdb to the early 2020s). A note on the overall study: TCR sequence clusters from the two donors were largely donor specific. In a couple of donors, T-cell clones that expanded and contracted after mild COVID-19 were tracked by sequencing TCRalpha and TCRbeta repertoires over time. Two young, previously healthy adult volunteers, one female and one male, were included in the cohort.

Instrument used: Illumina NovaSeq 6000. TCRalpha and TCRbeta cDNA libraries were constructed by 5'RACE with constant-segment primers, with sample barcodes and unique molecular identifiers being introduced. RNA was extracted from every sample with Trizol reagent. Amplification of the libraries took two PCR steps, and the second step added a second sample barcode plus Illumina TruSeq adapters. Sequencing of the libraries was done on an Illumina NovaSeq, producing 2 x 150 bp paired-end reads. The paper's processing steps were these. Demultiplexing of reads and collapsing into UMI-guided consensus sequences were performed with migec v1.2.7. Using mixcr v2.1.11, UMI consensuses were aligned to TRA and TRB V and J templates and then assembled into clonotypes. Clonotypes were classified as expanded or contracted when called significant by both edgeR and NoisET, with noise models trained on biological replicates. For edgeR calls, the thresholds were a false discovery rate-adjusted p below 0.01 and a log2 fold-change of 1. As an exploratory analysis of dynamics, max-normalized trajectories of the 1000 most abundant clonotypes were examined with PCA combined with hierarchical clustering. Each responding clone was given a CD4 or CD8 phenotype based on the CD4+ and CD8+ repertoires, which had been sequenced separately. TCRdb itself trimmed the public reads at Q25 with fastp, ran MiXCR and retained productive beta chains. Each entry is one CDR3 protein sequence, shown with its most common DNA and genes. The authors' filters were not applied to this entry. Here the sample has around 180,000 distinct CDR3 sequences; approximately 17% occur a single time. The ten largest account for 3.9% of the sample.

Ficoll-Paque density gradient centrifugation was used to isolate PBMCs. Between the V and J ends, shortened by 3 bases and 8 bases respectively, the junction contains 16 bases. The CDR3 measures 14 amino acids from cysteine to phenylalanine. Only the CDR3 portion is preserved as DNA: 42 bases, with reading frame beginning at the first base. The germline V gene specifies KGHSH as CDR1 and LQKENI as CDR2. What the study reported, not specific to this receptor: The study included only two mild cases, and larger cohorts that include severe cases with pre-infection samples were judged to be necessary. Contracting CD4+ clones were found mainly in CM and EM memory subsets, while CD8+ clones were enriched in EMRA. The detection of some responding clones in pre-infection memory suggests that pre-existing cross-reactive memory T cells joined the SARS-CoV-2 response. SARS-CoV-2 specificity was not confirmed for the second-wave clones peaking on day 37. From day 15 to 85, contracting clones showed balanced CD4/CD8 phenotypes, whereas a second wave of clones that expanded from day 15 to 37 leaned towards CD4+.

The chain is assembled from TRBV18 and TRBJ1-2, with TRBD1 tentatively as D gene (5 bases match). This clonotype was obtained from a man aged 18-30 years who had mild COVID-19 (a few samples of this study predate the infection). The sample titles of this study are shuffled in the database, so cell type and time point are left out; the donor was told from shared clones. The sequenced sample was PBMCs or a T cell subset sorted from them (not recorded which). The sequence in DNA is TGTGCCAGCTCACCTGAGGAAGGGGCGCAAGGCTACACCTTC. This sequence encodes CASSPEEGAQGYTF.